This T cell receptor (beta chain) was profiled in a study of graft-versus-host responses after intestinal transplantation. Study in general: Among the recipients, all got anti-thymocyte globulin induction and then tacrolimus and steroids for two to four years.

Notes on the study in general: Allografts carried high graft-versus-host to host-versus-graft clonal ratios in patients having graft-donor T cell macrochimerism.

About this clone itself: Antigen unknown.

The repertoire was sequenced with immunoSEQ multiplex PCR; TCRdb's copy has only in-frame clones and lacks some. Here the sample spans tens of thousands of clones, around 90% being singletons. Losses at the gene ends were 3 bases for V and 6 bases for J; bases not matched to a gene: 11. Germline loops: CDR1 SGHDT, CDR2 YYEEEE. There are 17 residues in the CDR3. This TCR was recovered from a human donor who received an intestinal transplant. This chain uses TRBV5-6 with TRBJ2-3; 12 bases are shared with TRBD2. The starting material was unstimulated CD8+ T cells sorted from spleen or lymph node cells, obtained before intestinal transplant. CDR3 DNA: TGTGCCAGCAGCTCAGGACTAGCGGGGACCACCCCCGATACGCAGTATTTT. Translation: CASSSGLAGTTPDTQYF.